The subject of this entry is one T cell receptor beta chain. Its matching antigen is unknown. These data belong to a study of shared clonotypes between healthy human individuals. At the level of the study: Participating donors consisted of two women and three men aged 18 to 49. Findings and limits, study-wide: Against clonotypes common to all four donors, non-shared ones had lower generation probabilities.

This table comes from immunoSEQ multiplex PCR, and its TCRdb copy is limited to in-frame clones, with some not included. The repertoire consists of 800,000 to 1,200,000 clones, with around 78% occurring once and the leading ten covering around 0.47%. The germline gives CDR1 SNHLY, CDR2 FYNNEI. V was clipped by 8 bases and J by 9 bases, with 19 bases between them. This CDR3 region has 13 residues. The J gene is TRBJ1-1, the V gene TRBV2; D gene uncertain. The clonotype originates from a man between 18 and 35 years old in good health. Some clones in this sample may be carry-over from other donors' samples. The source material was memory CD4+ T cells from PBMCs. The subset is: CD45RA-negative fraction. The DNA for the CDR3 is TGTGCCAGCCACTTAGACGCCCCCAACCAAGCTTTCTTT. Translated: CASHLDAPNQAFF.